The rows below give T cell receptor beta chains drawn from one sample of a study of T cell repertoires in cytomegalovirus infection. TCRdb redid the calling of the reads with MiXCR, one entry per CDR3 protein. The top ten clones hold around 2.8% of a sample with about 740,000 distinct CDR3 sequences, less than 40% of them seen once. The sequencing sample was made of PBMCs. The receptors shown here come from a human donor in good health (CMV status not recorded). Some clones in this sample may be carry-over from other donors' samples. The CDR3 runs from the conserved cysteine through the conserved F or W. D genes are given only for firm matches. The size entry is marked missing in some rows and otherwise reads once, few, many or a size class.

d_call | j_call | v_call | clone_size | cdr3_nt | cdr3_aa
. | TRBJ1-6 | TRBV27 | few | TGTGCCAGCAGTTTAACCCCTATAAATTCACCCCTCCACTTT | CASSLTPINSPLHF
TRBD1 | TRBJ1-5 | TRBV28 | . | TGTGCCAGCAGTTCGACAACAGGACAGGCCTTCAATCAGCCCCAGCATTTT | CASSSTTGQAFNQPQHF
. | TRBJ2-6 | TRBV9 | . | TGTGCCAGCAGCGTACGGACGGAGAGCTCTGGGGCCAACGTCCTGACTTTC | CASSVRTESSGANVLTF
. | TRBJ1-1 | TRBV19 | . | TGTGCCAGTAGTATGCCTGGGACGGGTGAAGCTTTCTTT | CASSMPGTGEAFF
. | TRBJ2-1 | TRBV6-1 | . | TGTGCCAGCAGTTTCGGACAGTTAAACAATGAGCAGTTCTTC | CASSFGQLNNEQFF
. | TRBJ1-4 | TRBV5-6 | few | TGTGCCAGCAGCTTAACCCTAGGAGTAGATGAAAAACTGTTTTTT | CASSLTLGVDEKLFF
. | TRBJ2-3 | TRBV12-3/TRBV12-4 | few | TGTGCCAGCATACCCGACAGCACAGATACGCAGTATTTT | CASIPDSTDTQYF
. | TRBJ2-1 | TRBV7-9 | few | TGTGCCAGCAGCCATAGAAGGGGGGGCTGGAATGAGCAGTTCTTC | CASSHRRGGWNEQFF
. | TRBJ1-2 | TRBV7-6 | few | TGTGCCAGCAGCTTAGCAGGGGCCCATGGCTACACCTTC | CASSLAGAHGYTF
. | TRBJ1-5 | TRBV5-1 | . | TGCGCCAGCAGCTTGGGAGCAGGCAGTAGCAATCAGCCCCAGCATTTT | CASSLGAGSSNQPQHF
. | TRBJ1-3 | TRBV2 | . | TGTGCCAGCAGCGCGGACAGAAAGGTTGGAAACACCATATATTTT | CASSADRKVGNTIYF
. | TRBJ1-1 | TRBV7-3 | . | TGTGCCAGCAGCATCCCAGGGAATACTGAAGCTTTCTTT | CASSIPGNTEAFF
TRBD1 | TRBJ2-6 | TRBV19 | . | TGTGCCAGTAGTGACGGGACAGGGGACTCTGGGGCCAACGTCCTGACTTTC | CASSDGTGDSGANVLTF
. | TRBJ2-1 | TRBV2 | few | TGTGCCAGCACTTCACGGGGGAACTACAATGAGCAGTTCTTC | CASTSRGNYNEQFF
. | TRBJ2-2 | TRBV28 | . | TGTGCCAGCAGTTTCTTAGGTGGGGCCTCGAGTCTGGGGGAGCTGTTTTTT | CASSFLGGASSLGELFF
. | TRBJ2-2 | TRBV19 | . | TGTGCCAGTGGATTAGGGCATGTGGCGACCGGGGAGCTGTTTTTT | CASGLGHVATGELFF
TRBD1 | TRBJ1-3 | TRBV20-1 | once | TGCAGTGCTCCGGGACAGGGTGAAAACACCATATATTTT | CSAPGQGENTIYF
TRBD1 | TRBJ2-3 | TRBV12-3/TRBV12-4 | . | TGTGCCAGCAGTTTCGGGACAGTTTCTTTACTTAGCACAGATACGCAGTATTTT | CASSFGTVSLLSTDTQYF
TRBD1 | TRBJ2-7 | TRBV4-1 | . | TGCGCCAGCAGCCCCCCGACAGGGGCCCACGAGCAGTACTTC | CASSPPTGAHEQYF
TRBD1 | TRBJ1-4 | TRBV7-9 | few | TGTGCCAGCAGCGCGGGACAGTATGAAAAACTGTTTTTT | CASSAGQYEKLFF
. | TRBJ2-7 | TRBV11-2 | once | TGTGCCAGCAGCTCAACATTAACAGCACCTGGCAAGTACTTC | CASSSTLTAPGKYF
. | TRBJ2-1 | TRBV7-9 | few | TGTGCCAGCAGCTTAGATTGGGGAAAATGGCAGTTCTTC | CASSLDWGKWQFF
. | TRBJ2-3 | TRBV6-1 | . | TGTGCCACGTCACGACAGTTAGTTTCAGATACGCAGTATTTT | CATSRQLVSDTQYF